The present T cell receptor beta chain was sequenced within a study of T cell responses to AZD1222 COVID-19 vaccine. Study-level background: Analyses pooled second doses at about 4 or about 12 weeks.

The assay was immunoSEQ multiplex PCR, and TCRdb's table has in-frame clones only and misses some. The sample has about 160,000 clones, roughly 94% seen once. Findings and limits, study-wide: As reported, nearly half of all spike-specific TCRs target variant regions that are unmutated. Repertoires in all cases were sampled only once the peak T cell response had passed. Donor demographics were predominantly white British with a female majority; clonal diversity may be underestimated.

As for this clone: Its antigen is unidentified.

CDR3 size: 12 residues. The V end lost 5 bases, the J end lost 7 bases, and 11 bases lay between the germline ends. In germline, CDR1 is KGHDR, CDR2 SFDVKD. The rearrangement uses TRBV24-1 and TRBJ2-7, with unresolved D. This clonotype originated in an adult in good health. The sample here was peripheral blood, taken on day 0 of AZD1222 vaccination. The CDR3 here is CATSVPTREQYV. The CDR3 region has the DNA TGTGCCACCAGTGTCCCTACTCGGGAGCAGTACGTC.